This TCR beta chain was obtained from a study of cytomegalovirus exposure and HLA in healthy donors. CDR3 length: 14 amino acids. V shed 5 bases and J 8 bases; nucleotides not matched to a gene: 6. Germline V gene data show CDR1 as PRHDT and CDR2 as FYEKMQ (reference sequence). The primer mix had 60 Vbeta and 13 Jbeta primers. Clones were sequenced by immunoSEQ multiplex PCR, and TCRdb holds only the in-frame ones, with some missing. The sample carries approximately 160,000 clones, around 85% recorded once. The TCR comes from a human donor in good health. The sequenced material came from PBMCs. The gene calls are TRBV13 and TRBJ1-3; 10 positions match TRBD1. The CDR3 here is CASSIRDRGDTIYF. DNA of the CDR3: TGTGCCAGCAGCATCCGGGACAGGGGTGACACCATATATTTT. The full variable domain, its missing parts supplied by reference TRBV13 and TRBJ1-3, is AAGVIQSPRHLIKEKRETATLKCYPIPRHDTVYWYQQGPGQDPQFLISFYEKMQSDKGSIPDRFSAQQFSDYHSELNMSSLELGDSALYFCASSIRDRGDTIYFGEGSWLTVV.